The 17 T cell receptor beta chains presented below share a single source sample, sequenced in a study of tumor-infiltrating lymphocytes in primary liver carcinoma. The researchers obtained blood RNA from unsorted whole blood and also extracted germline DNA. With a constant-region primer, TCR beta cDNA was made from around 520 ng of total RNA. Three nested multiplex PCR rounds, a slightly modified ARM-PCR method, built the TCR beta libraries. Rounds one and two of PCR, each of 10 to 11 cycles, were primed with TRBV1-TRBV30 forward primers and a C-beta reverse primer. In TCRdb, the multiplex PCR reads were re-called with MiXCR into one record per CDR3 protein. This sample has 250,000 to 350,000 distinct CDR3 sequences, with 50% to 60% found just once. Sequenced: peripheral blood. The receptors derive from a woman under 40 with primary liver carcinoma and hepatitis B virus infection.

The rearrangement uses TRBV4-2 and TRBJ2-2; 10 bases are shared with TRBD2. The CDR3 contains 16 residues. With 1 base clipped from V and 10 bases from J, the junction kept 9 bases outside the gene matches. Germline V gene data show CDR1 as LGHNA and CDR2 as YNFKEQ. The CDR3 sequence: CASSQVGTSEGVELFF. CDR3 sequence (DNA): TGTGCCAGCAGCCAAGTGGGGACTAGCGAGGGCGTGGAGCTGTTTTTT.

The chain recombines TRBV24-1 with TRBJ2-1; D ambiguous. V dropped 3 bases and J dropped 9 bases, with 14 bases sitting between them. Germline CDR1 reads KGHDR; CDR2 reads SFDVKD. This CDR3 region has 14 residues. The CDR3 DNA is TGTGCCACCAGTGATCCGGCAGGTAGTGTTGAGCAGTTCTTC. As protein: CATSDPAGSVEQFF.

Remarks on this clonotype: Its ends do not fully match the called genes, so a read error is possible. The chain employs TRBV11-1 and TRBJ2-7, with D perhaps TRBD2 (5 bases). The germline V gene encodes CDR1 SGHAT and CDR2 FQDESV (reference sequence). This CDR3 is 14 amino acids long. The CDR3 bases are TGTGCCAGCAGCAGTACCGGGATCACCTACGAACAGTACTTC. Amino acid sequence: CASSSTGITYEQYF.

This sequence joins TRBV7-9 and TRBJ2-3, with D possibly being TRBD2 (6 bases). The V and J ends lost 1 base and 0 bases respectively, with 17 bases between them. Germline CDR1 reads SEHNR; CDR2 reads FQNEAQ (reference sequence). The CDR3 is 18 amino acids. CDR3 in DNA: TGTGCCAGCAGCTTAGACTCTGTTGCCGGGAGTAGCACAGATACGCAGTATTTT. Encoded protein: CASSLDSVAGSSTDTQYF. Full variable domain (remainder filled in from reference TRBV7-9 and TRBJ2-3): DTGVSQNPRHKITKRGQNVTFRCDPISEHNRLYWYRQTLGQGPEFLTYFQNEAQLEKSRLLSDRFSAERPKGSFSTLEIQRTEQGDSAMYLCASSLDSVAGSSTDTQYFGPGTRLTVL.

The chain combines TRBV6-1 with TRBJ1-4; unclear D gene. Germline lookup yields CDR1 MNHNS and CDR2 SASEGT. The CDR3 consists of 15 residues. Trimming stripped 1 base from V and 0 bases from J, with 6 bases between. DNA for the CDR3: TGTGCCAGCAGTGAAGTGCCCGCAACTAATGAAAAACTGTTTTTT. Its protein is CASSEVPATNEKLFF.

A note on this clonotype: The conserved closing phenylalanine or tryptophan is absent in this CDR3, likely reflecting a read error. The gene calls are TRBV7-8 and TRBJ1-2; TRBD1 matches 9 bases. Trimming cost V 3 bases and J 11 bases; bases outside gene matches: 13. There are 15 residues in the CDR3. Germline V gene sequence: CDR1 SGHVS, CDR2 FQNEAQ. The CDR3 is CASSLGTGGAAGYTS. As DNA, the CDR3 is TGTGCCAGCAGCTTGGGAACAGGGGGCGCGGCTGGTTACACCTCC.

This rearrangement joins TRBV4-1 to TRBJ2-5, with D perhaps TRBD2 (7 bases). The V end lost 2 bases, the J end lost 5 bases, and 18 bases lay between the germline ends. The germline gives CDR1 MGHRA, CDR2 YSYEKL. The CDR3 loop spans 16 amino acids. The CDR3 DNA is TGCGCCAGCAGCCAATCAGATGGGGGGGGCCGGGAGACCCAGTACTTC. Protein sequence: CASSQSDGGGRETQYF.

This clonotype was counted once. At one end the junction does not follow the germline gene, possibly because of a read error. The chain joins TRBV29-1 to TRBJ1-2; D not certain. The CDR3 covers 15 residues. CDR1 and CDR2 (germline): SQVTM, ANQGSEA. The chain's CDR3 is CSVEARREGIVGCTF. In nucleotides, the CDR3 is TGCAGCGTTGAAGCCCGGCGGGAGGGAATAGTTGGCTGCACCTTC.

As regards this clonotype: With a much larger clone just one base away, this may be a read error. The CDR3 region is CASSIDYEAFF. DNA for the CDR3: TGTGCCAGCAGTATAGACTATGAAGCTTTCTTT. The chain recombines TRBV6-2 or TRBV6-3 with TRBJ1-1; D is unresolved. Germline lookup yields CDR1 MNHEY and CDR2 SVGEGT. The CDR3 extends over 11 amino acids. V lost 5 bases and J lost 7, with 8 bases in between.

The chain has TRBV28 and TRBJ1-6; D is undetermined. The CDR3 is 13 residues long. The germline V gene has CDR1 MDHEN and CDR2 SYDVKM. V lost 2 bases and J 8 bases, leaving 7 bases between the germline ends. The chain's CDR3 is CASSLIGDSPLHF. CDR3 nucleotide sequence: TGTGCCAGCAGTTTAATCGGGGATTCACCCCTCCACTTT.

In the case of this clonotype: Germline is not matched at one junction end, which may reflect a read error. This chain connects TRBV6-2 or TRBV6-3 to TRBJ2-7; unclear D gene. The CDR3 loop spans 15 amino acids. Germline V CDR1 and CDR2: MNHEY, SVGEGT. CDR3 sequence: CASNYSPAPAYEQYF. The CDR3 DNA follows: TGTGCCAGCAATTACTCCCCAGCGCCAGCCTACGAGCAGTACTTC.

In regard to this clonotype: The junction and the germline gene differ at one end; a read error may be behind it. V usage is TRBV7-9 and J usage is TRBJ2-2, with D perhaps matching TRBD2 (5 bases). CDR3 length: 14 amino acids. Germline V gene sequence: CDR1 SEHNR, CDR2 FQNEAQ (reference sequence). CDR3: CASSLAAATWELFF. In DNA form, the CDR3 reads TGTGCCAGCAGCTTAGCAGCGGCCACCTGGGAGCTGTTTTTT.

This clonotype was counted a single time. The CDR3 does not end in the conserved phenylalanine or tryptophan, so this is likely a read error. The CDR3 coding sequence is TGTGCCAGCAGTTTTAGGGGAACGGATACGCAGTATCTT. Translating gives CASSFRGTDTQYL. This chain connects TRBV6-5 to TRBJ2-3; TRBD1 might be the D (5 bases). Germline V CDR1 and CDR2: MNHEY, SVGAGI. V dropped 4 bases and J dropped 6 bases, with 11 bases sitting between them. The CDR3 has 13 residues.

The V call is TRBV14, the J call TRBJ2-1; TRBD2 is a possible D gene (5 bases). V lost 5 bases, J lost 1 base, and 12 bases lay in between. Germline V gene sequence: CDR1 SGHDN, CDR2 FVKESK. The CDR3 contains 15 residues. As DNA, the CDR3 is TGTGCCAGCAGCTCCCTATCGGGGTCCTACAATGAGCAGTTCTTC. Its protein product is CASSSLSGSYNEQFF.

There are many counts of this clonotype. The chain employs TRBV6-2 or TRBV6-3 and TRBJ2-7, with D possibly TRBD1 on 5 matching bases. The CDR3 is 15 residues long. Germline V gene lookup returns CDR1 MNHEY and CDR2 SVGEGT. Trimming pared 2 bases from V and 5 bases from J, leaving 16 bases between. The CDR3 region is CASSYPRSLGHEQYF. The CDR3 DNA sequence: TGTGCCAGCAGTTACCCCCGGAGCCTGGGGCACGAGCAGTACTTC.

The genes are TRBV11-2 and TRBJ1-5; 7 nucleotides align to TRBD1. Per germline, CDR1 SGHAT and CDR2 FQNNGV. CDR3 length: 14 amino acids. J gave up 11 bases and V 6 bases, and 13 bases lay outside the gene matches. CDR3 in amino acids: CASSLDRSNLSQHF. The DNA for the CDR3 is TGTGCCAGCAGTCTGGACAGGTCCAATCTGTCCCAGCATTTT.

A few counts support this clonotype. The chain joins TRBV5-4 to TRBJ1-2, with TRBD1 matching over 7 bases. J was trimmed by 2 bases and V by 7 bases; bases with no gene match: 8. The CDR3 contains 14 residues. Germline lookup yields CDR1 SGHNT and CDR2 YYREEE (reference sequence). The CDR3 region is CASGKQQGNYGYTF. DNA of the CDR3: TGTGCCAGCGGAAAGCAACAGGGGAACTATGGCTACACCTTC.